This T cell receptor beta chain was recorded in a study of T cell repertoires in aging, cancer and after chemotherapy. At the level of the study: Donor ages fell into six groups from 30 or younger up to 70 or older. Paired samples before and after chemotherapy came from glioblastoma patients receiving temozolomide-based therapy. Study results and caveats: Median generation probability rose over the chemotherapy interval in each cancer cohort, suggesting rebound thymic output. Untreated cancer patients had significantly lower blood TCR diversity than age-matched healthy donors.

This CDR3 is built from 15 residues. Germline V lookup: CDR1 WSHSY, CDR2 SAAADI. V was pared by 7 bases and J by 5 bases, with 8 bases of the junction left unmatched. Remarks on this clonotype: The antigen remains undetermined.

Multiplex touch-down PCR with TRB-A/B primers amplified rearranged V-D-J TRB sequences. TCRdb fed the multiplex PCR reads into MiXCR, producing one record per CDR3 protein. Of approximately 1,000 distinct CDR3 sequences in the sample, just under 30% were seen once. Peripheral blood genomic DNA, not sorted cells or RNA, was the template. This clonotype was sampled from a human donor with a solid tumor. The sample consisted of blood. This chain connects TRBV10-2 to TRBJ2-3; TRBD2 matches 11 bases. The DNA of the CDR3 is TGCGCCAGCACCCCAACTAGCGGGAGAATAGATACGCAGTATTTT. It yields the protein CASTPTSGRIDTQYF.